These T cell receptor beta chains were read from a single sample in a study of blood T cell repertoires in COVID-19. Clones were sequenced by immunoSEQ multiplex PCR, and TCRdb holds only the in-frame ones, with some missing. The sample contains about 290,000 clones, around 85% of which appear only once. Source material: peripheral blood. Receptors were obtained from a woman in her forties or fifties with active or convalescent COVID-19. Both conserved end residues are part of each CDR3. The D gene is left open where the match is weak. The listing skips clone size in some rows; elsewhere it reads once, few, many or a size class.

>.|TRBJ1-1|TRBV6-4|few
CASRKDGGAEAFF
>TRBD2|TRBJ2-1|TRBV7-7|.
CASSLGTSGRNEQFF
>TRBD1|TRBJ1-3|TRBV18|.
CASSTGTGLGNTIYF
>.|TRBJ1-2|TRBV27|once
CASSLLGSYGYTF
>TRBD1|TRBJ1-1|TRBV11-2|.
CASSLAWAGGLAFF
>TRBD2|TRBJ2-1|TRBV10-3|.
CAISESTSGDNEQFF
>.|TRBJ2-5|TRBV19|.
CASRGGRETQYF
>TRBD1|TRBJ2-7|TRBV7-7|.
CASSLGQGAYEQYF
>.|TRBJ2-7|TRBV23-1|.
CASSHTYEQYF
>TRBD1|TRBJ1-2|TRBV10-2|.
CASRGAGQGLHGYTF
>TRBD2|TRBJ2-3|TRBV2|.
CASSEEVPRGGSGRETDTQYF
>.|TRBJ1-4|TRBV7-8|once
CASSPEAGGLFF
>.|TRBJ1-2|TRBV15|few
CATSRGDSNYGYTF
>TRBD2|TRBJ2-2|TRBV29-1|.
CSVDSATSGRTGELFF